This TCR beta chain was captured in a study of T-cell memory formation after mild COVID-19. Each CDR3 protein gets one entry after TCRdb re-called the 5' RACE reads with MiXCR. The sample holds around 400,000 distinct CDR3 sequences, 20% to 25% seen once. This clonotype was seen a handful of times. Its antigen is not known. V lost 0 bases and J 7 bases, leaving 16 bases between the germline ends. The CDR3 totals 16 residues. Germline assignment: CDR1 MGHRA and CDR2 YSYEKL. Overall study findings and caveats: Researchers found some responding clones in pre-infection memory, a sign that cross-reactive memory joined. Proof of SARS-CoV-2 specificity was absent for the second-wave clones that crested on day 37.

The source material was PBMCs or a T cell subset sorted from them (not recorded which). The source of this sequence is an adult woman who had mild COVID-19 (a few samples of this study predate the infection). Cell type and time point are not known. This rearrangement joins TRBV4-1 to TRBJ2-1; a possible D gene is TRBD2 (5 bases). Written as DNA, the CDR3 is TGCGCCAGCAGCCAAGATGGAACCGGGGAAGGGAATGAGCAGTTCTTC. Protein product: CASSQDGTGEGNEQFF.